The 22 T cell receptor beta chains below come from one sample, sequenced in a study of T cells in tumors after PD-1 blockade. TCRdb's table, derived via immunoSEQ multiplex PCR, lists solely in-frame clones and lacks some. The sample holds roughly 59,000 clones, about 80% seen once. Sequencing was performed on PBMCs, taken before anti-PD-1 treatment. These receptors all come from a human donor with basal cell carcinoma.

The genes are TRBV30 and TRBJ1-3; the D is unclear. CDR1 is GTSNPN, CDR2 SVGIG, per germline (reference sequence). CDR3 length: 12 amino acids. V was clipped by 3 bases and J by 4 bases, with 7 bases between them. CDR3 residues: CAWSADGNTIYF. In DNA form, the CDR3 reads TGTGCCTGGAGCGCCGACGGAAACACCATATATTTT.

The chain links TRBV2 to TRBJ2-3; 7 bases match TRBD2. The CDR3 runs to 15 residues. The V segment lost 10 bases and the J segment 0 bases; nucleotides outside the gene matches: 10. In germline, CDR1 is SNHLY, CDR2 FYNNEI. The DNA for the CDR3 is TGTGCCACCTCCTCTGGCGGGGGTAGCACAGATACGCAGTATTTT. Its translation: CATSSGGGSTDTQYF. Full variable domain (outside the CDR3, taken from reference TRBV2 and TRBJ2-3): EPEVTQTPSHQVTQMGQEVILRCVPISNHLYFYWYRQILGQKVEFLVSFYNNEISEKSEIFDDQFSVERPDGSNFTLKIRSTKLEDSAMYFCATSSGGGSTDTQYFGPGTRLTVL.

A note on this clone: This is likely a read error, given that the CDR3 carries no conserved phenylalanine or tryptophan at its end. The DNA is omitted, as the CDR3 cannot be located on it reliably, and the CDR3 follows TCRdb's listing. V and J are TRBV5-6 and TRBJ2-7; the table's D gene call, TRBD2, was not cross checked with the DNA. Germline CDR1 is SGHDT and CDR2 is YYEEEE. The CDR3 is 13 residues long, ends included. The CDR3 sequence: CASSLSRGGPLLS.

In this sample, this clone turned up once. CDR3 bases: TGCACCAGCAGCCAACTAGCGGGGGCAGATACGCAGTATTTT. Its translation: CTSSQLAGADTQYF. This chain connects TRBV1 to TRBJ2-3; the D call in the table, TRBD2, was not verified against the DNA. TRBV1 is shown as a pseudogene. The CDR3 has 14 residues.

The chain joins TRBV6-6 to TRBJ1-5; possibly TRBD1 for D (6 bases). CDR3 length: 16 amino acids. The germline V gene has CDR1 MNHNY and CDR2 SVGAGI (reference sequence). V gave up 6 bases and J gave up 0 bases, with 15 bases separating them. CDR3 protein: CASRRGGQNSNQPQHF. The CDR3 nucleotides read TGTGCCAGCAGGCGGGGAGGACAGAATAGCAATCAGCCCCAGCATTTT.

The sample holds a few counts of this clone. DNA for the CDR3: TGTGCCAGCAGCGTTATGACAGGCAATCAGCCCCAGCATTTT. Its translation is CASSVMTGNQPQHF. The V gene is TRBV5-6, the J gene TRBJ1-5, with a tentative D call TRBD1 (5 bases). Germline CDR1 SGHDT, CDR2 YYEEEE. Deletions cut 4 bases from V and 2 bases from J, with 10 bases between. The CDR3 spans 14 residues.

This clone was seen just once. The rearrangement uses TRBV18 and TRBJ2-1; TRBD2 matches 10 bases. The CDR3 extends over 16 amino acids. V lost 6 bases and J lost 7; bases outside the gene matches: 12. In germline, CDR1 is KGHSH, CDR2 LQKENI. In nucleotides, the CDR3 is TGTGCCAGCTCCCGATCTCTAGCGGGGGCCGGGAATGAGCAGTTCTTC. Amino acids: CASSRSLAGAGNEQFF.

The chain is built from TRBV6-5 and TRBJ2-7, with 7 bases lining up with TRBD1. Germline V lookup: CDR1 MNHEY, CDR2 SVGAGI. The V gene end was trimmed by 6 bases and the J gene end by 6 bases; junction bases not matched to a gene: 8. The CDR3 is 13 amino acids. This chain's CDR3 is CASRPGQNGEQYF. The CDR3 region has the DNA TGTGCCAGCAGGCCGGGACAGAATGGCGAGCAGTACTTC.

The chain has TRBV19 and TRBJ1-2; 7 bases align to TRBD1. The CDR3 sequence is 15 residues long. Germline CDR1 reads LNHDA; CDR2 reads SQIVND (reference sequence). Trimming cost V 5 bases and J 4 bases; bases outside gene matches: 10. CDR3 sequence reads: CASSPTGAALYGYTF. The CDR3 DNA is TGTGCCAGTAGTCCCACAGGGGCCGCACTCTATGGCTACACCTTC.

This chain links TRBV10-1 with TRBJ1-1; D not certain. Germline V CDR1 and CDR2: WNHNN, SYGVQD (reference sequence). This CDR3 is built from 14 residues. V lost 0 bases and J lost 1, with 6 bases in between. The CDR3 region is CASSESGSNTEAFF. The CDR3 DNA sequence: TGCGCCAGCAGTGAGTCAGGCTCGAACACTGAAGCTTTCTTT.

This clone was recorded once. V and J are TRBV19 and TRBJ2-1, with D possibly matching TRBD2 (5 bases). Trimming shortened V by 3 bases and J by 5 bases, and 11 bases separated the two germline ends. CDR1 and CDR2 from the germline V gene are LNHDA and SQIVND (reference sequence). The CDR3 length is 14 residues. The CDR3 loop reads CASSMGRGNNEQFF. The CDR3 nucleotides are TGTGCCAGTAGTATGGGTCGGGGAAACAATGAGCAGTTCTTC.

CDR3 DNA sequence: TGTGCCAGCAGGCGAGCGGGGGGGCCCCCTGAGCAGTTCTTC. This codes for CASRRAGGPPEQFF. The chain carries TRBV27 and TRBJ2-1; 10 nucleotides match TRBD2. The trim removed 6 bases at V and 9 bases at J, leaving 8 bases unmatched. Per germline, CDR1 MNHEY and CDR2 SMNVEV (reference sequence). The CDR3 loop spans 14 amino acids.

V is TRBV18 and J is TRBJ2-2; D gene ambiguous. The germline CDR1 and CDR2 sequences are KGHSH and LQKENI. Trimming removed 2 bases from V and 3 bases from J, with 4 bases in between. The CDR3 totals 13 residues. In nucleotides, the CDR3 is TGTGCCAGCTCACCAGTTGACACCGGGGAGCTGTTTTTT. Its translation is CASSPVDTGELFF.

The chain links TRBV6-5 to TRBJ2-5; D perhaps matches TRBD1 (6 bases). The germline CDR1 and CDR2 sequences are MNHEY and SVGAGI. With 2 bases removed from V and 0 bases from J, the gap between germline ends came to 13 bases. CDR3 size: 16 residues. The CDR3 nucleotides are TGTGCCAGCAGTTACACAGGGATCGCAGACCAAGAGACCCAGTACTTC. It specifies CASSYTGIADQETQYF.

The rearrangement links TRBV21-1 to TRBJ2-7. TRBV21-1 is a recognized pseudogene. The CDR3 spans 15 residues. The CDR3 protein is CASSSPPQIRYEQYF. The CDR3 DNA reads as TGTGCCAGCAGCTCCCCTCCCCAAATTCGCTACGAGCAGTACTTC.

The chain combines TRBV27 with TRBJ2-7; 11 nucleotides line up with TRBD1. V shed 5 bases, J shed 3 bases, and the junction held 9 bases outside the gene matches. This CDR3 contains 16 residues. Germline V gene data show CDR1 as MNHEY and CDR2 as SMNVEV (reference sequence). This chain's CDR3 is CASSKKTGTGGYEQYF. CDR3 DNA sequence: TGTGCCAGCAGTAAAAAGACCGGGACAGGGGGCTACGAGCAGTACTTC.

V usage is TRBV5-5 and J usage is TRBJ1-2; possibly TRBD1 for D (5 bases). There are 16 residues in the CDR3. V was trimmed by 4 bases and J by 2 bases, leaving 18 bases between them. Germline V lookup: CDR1 SGHKS, CDR2 YYEKEE (reference sequence). The CDR3 is CASSQTENRLNYGYTF. CDR3 in DNA: TGTGCCAGCAGCCAGACAGAAAACAGACTAAACTATGGCTACACCTTC.

The chain employs TRBV3-1 (or the pseudogene TRBV3-2) and TRBJ1-3; D gene ambiguous. Germline V gene lookup returns CDR1 LGHDT and CDR2 YNNKEL (reference sequence). Trimming left V 4 bases short and J 4 bases short, with 8 bases between. CDR3 length: 13 residues. The CDR3 is CASSPKGGNTIYF. CDR3 in DNA: TGTGCCAGCAGCCCGAAGGGCGGAAACACCATATATTTT.

The rearrangement joins TRBV12-3 or TRBV12-4 to TRBJ2-3; D is uncertain. Deletions cut 1 base from V and 2 bases from J, with 4 bases between. The CDR3 spans 13 residues. The CDR3 protein is CASSLDYTDTQYF. In nucleotides, the CDR3 is TGTGCCAGCAGTTTAGACTACACAGATACGCAGTATTTT.

The rearrangement joins TRBV2 to TRBJ2-5; 11 bases align to TRBD2. The germline CDR1 and CDR2 sequences are SNHLY and FYNNEI. This CDR3 has 16 amino acids. V shed 4 bases and J 2 bases; nucleotides not matched to a gene: 6. The CDR3 loop reads CASSGGASGGQETQYF. In nucleotides, the CDR3 is TGTGCCAGCAGTGGAGGGGCTAGCGGGGGGCAAGAGACCCAGTACTTC.

The rearrangement joins TRBV5-6 to TRBJ1-2; D perhaps matches TRBD1 (5 bases). This CDR3 has 15 amino acids. The V end was cut by 0 bases, the J end by 0 bases, with 9 bases between. From germline, CDR1 is SGHDT and CDR2 YYEEEE. CDR3 protein: CASSLAGHTNYGYTF. The CDR3 DNA sequence: TGTGCCAGCAGCTTGGCCGGACACACTAACTATGGCTACACCTTC.

V and J are TRBV14 and TRBJ2-7, with 8 bases that match TRBD1. Per the germline V gene, CDR1 is SGHDN and CDR2 is FVKESK. V lost 0 bases, J lost 3 bases, and 10 bases stayed unmatched. The CDR3 totals 17 residues. The CDR3 DNA follows: TGTGCCAGCAGCCAAGATTTTGGGCAGGGGGCCTTCTACGAGCAGTACTTC. The encoded protein is CASSQDFGQGAFYEQYF.